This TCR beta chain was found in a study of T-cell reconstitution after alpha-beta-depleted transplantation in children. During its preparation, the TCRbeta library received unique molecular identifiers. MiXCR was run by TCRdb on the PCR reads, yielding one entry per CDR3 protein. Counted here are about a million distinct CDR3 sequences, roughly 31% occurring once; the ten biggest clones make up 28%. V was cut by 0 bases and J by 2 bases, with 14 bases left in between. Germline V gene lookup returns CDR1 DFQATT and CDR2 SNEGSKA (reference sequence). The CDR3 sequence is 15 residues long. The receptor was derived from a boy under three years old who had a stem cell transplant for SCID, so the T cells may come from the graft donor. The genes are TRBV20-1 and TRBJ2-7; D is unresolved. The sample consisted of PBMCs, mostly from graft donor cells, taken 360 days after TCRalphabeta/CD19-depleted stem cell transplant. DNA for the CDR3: TGCAGTGCTAGAGAGCCCTGGTGGCAGACCTACGAGCAGTACTTC. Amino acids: CSAREPWWQTYEQYF.